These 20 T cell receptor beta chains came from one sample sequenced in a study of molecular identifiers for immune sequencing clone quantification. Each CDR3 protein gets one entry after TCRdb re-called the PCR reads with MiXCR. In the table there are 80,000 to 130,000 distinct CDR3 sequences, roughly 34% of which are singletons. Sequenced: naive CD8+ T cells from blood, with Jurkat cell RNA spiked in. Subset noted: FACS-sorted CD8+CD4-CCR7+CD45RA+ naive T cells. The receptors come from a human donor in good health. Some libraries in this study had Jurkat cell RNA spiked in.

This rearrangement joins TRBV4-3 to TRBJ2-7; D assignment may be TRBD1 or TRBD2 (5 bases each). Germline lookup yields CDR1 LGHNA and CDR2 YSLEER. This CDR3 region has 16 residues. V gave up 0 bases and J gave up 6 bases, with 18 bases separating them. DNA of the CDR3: TGCGCCAGCAGCCAAGATCAGGGACCCTCCCCCGTCGAGCAGTACTTC. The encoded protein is CASSQDQGPSPVEQYF.

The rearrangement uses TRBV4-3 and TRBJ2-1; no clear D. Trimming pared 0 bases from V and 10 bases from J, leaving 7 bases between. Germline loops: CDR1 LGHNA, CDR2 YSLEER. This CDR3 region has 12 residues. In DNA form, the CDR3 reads TGCGCCAGCAGCCAAGAAAGGGCAGAGCAGTTCTTC. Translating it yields CASSQERAEQFF.

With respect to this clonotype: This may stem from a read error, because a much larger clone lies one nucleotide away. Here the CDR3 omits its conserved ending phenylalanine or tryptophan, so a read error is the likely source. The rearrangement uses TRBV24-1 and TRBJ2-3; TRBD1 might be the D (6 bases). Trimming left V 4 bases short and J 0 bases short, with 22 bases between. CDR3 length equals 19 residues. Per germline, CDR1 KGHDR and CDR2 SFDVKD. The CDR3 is CATSDSLPSQGPSTDTQYI. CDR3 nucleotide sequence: TGTGCCACCAGTGACTCTTTACCGTCACAGGGACCAAGCACAGATACGCAGTATATT.

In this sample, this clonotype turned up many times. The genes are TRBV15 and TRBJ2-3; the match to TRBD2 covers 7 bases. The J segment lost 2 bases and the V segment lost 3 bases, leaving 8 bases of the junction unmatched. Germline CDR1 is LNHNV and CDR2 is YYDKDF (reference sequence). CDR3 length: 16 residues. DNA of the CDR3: TGTGCCACCAGCAGCCAACCGGGACTATACACAGATACGCAGTATTTT. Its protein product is CATSSQPGLYTDTQYF.

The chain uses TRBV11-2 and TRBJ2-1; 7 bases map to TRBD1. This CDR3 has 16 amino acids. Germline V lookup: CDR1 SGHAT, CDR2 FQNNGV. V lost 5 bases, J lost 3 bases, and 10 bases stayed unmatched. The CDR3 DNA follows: TGTGCCAGCAGCACCAGATCCGGGACAGTCTACAATGAGCAGTTCTTC. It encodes CASSTRSGTVYNEQFF.

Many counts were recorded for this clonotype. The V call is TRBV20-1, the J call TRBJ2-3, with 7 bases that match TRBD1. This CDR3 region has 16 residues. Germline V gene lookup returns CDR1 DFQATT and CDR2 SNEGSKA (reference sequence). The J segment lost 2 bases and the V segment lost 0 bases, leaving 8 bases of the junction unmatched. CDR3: CSARDLYRGTTDTQYF. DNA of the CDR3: TGCAGTGCTAGAGATCTTTACAGGGGAACCACAGATACGCAGTATTTT.

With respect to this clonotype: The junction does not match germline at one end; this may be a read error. CDR3 DNA: TGTGCCTGCAGGAGCGGGGGCACAGATACGCAGTATTTT. This gives the protein CACRSGGTDTQYF. This sequence joins TRBV2 and TRBJ2-3, with 7 bases identical to TRBD2. This CDR3 has 13 residues. Germline CDR1 is SNHLY and CDR2 is FYNNEI.

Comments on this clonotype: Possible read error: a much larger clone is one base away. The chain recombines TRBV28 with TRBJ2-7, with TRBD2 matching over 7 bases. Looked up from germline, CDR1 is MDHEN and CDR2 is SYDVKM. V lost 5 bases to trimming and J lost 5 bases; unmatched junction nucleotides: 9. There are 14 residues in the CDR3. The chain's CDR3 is CASSTQGGPNEQYF. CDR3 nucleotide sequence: TGTGCCAGCAGTACCCAGGGAGGGCCCAACGAGCAGTACTTC.

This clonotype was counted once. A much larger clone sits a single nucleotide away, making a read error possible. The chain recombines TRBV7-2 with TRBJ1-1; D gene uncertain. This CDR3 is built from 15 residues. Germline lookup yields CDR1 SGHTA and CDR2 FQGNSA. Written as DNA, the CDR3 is TGTGCCAGCAGCCCCCTGGCAGAATGGAACTCTGAAGCTTTCTTT. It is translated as CASSPLAEWNSEAFF.

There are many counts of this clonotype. The DNA for the CDR3 is TGTGCCAGCAGCCGGGAGTCCACAGATACGCAGTATTTT. Its translation is CASSRESTDTQYF. This chain uses TRBV13 with TRBJ2-3, with D perhaps TRBD2 (6 bases). Trimming cost V 5 bases and J 2 bases, with 8 bases left between them. CDR1 PRHDT and CDR2 FYEKMQ come from the germline V gene (reference sequence). There are 13 residues in the CDR3.

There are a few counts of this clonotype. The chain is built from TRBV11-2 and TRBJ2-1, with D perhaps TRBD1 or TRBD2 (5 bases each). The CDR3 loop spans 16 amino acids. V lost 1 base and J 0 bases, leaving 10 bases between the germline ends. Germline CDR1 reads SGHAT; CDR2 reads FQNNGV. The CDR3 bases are TGTGCCAGCAGCTTAGTGGGGGAAGGCTCCTACAATGAGCAGTTCTTC. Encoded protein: CASSLVGEGSYNEQFF.

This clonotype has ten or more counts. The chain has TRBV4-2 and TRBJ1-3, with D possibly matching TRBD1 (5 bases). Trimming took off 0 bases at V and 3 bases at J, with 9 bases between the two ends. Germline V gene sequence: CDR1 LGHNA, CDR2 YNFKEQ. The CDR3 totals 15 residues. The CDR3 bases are TGTGCCAGCAGCCAAGAAAGGGGCATTGGAAACACCATATATTTT. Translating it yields CASSQERGIGNTIYF.

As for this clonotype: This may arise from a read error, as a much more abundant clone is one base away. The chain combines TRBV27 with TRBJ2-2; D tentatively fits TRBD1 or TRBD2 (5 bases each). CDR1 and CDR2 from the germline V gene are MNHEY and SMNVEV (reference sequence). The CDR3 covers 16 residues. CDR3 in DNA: TGTGCCAGCAATCCGATAGGGGTGTTCAACACCGGGGAGCTGTGTTTT. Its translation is CASNPIGVFNTGELCF.

The CDR3 DNA follows: TGCGCCAGCAGCCAAGATAAGGTGCAGCCCCAGCATTTT. Amino acids: CASSQDKVQPQHF. The chain combines TRBV4-3 with TRBJ1-5; no clear D. Germline assignment: CDR1 LGHNA and CDR2 YSLEER. The CDR3 is 13 residues long. Deletions cut 0 bases from V and 7 bases from J, with 7 bases between.

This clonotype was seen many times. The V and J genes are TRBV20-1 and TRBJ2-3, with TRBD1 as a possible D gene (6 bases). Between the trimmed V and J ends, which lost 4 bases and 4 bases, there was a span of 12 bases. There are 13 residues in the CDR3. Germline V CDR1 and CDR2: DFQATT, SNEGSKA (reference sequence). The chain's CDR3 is CSATAGTSDTQYF. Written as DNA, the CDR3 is TGCAGTGCTACGGCTGGGACATCAGATACGCAGTATTTT.

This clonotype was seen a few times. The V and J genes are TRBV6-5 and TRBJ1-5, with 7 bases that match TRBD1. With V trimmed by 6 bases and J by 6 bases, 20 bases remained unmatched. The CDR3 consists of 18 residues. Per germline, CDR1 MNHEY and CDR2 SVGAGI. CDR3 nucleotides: TGTGCCAGCAGCCCGACAGGGTACTCGAGGACAAATCGTCAGCCCCAGCATTTT. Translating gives CASSPTGYSRTNRQPQHF.

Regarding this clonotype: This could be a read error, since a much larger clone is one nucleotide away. CDR3 amino acids: CASRKPGTAYEQYF. CDR3 in DNA: TGTGCCAGCAGGAAACCAGGGACAGCCTACGAGCAGTACTTC. The V and J genes are TRBV28 and TRBJ2-7; TRBD1 aligns across 7 bases. CDR3 length: 14 residues. The trim removed 6 bases at V and 2 bases at J, leaving 7 bases unmatched. CDR1 MDHEN and CDR2 SYDVKM come from the germline V gene.

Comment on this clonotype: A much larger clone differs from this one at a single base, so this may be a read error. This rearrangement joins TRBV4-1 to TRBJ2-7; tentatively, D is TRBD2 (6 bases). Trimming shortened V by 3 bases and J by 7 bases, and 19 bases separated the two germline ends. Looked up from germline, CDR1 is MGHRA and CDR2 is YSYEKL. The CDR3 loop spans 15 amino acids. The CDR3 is CASSHSMGGHEEQYF. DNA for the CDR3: TGCGCCAGCAGCCATTCTATGGGGGGTCATGAAGAGCAGTACTTC.

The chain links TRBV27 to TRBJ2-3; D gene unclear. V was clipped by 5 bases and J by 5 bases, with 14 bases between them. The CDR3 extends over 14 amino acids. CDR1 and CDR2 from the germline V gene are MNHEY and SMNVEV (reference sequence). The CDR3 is CASSPNRAGDTQYF. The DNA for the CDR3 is TGTGCCAGCAGTCCAAACAGAGCCGGAGATACGCAGTATTTT.

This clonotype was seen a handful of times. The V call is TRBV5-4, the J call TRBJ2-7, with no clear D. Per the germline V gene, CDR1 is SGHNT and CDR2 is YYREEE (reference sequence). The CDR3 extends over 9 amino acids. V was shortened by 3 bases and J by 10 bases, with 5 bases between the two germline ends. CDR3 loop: CASSSPQYF. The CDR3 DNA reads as TGTGCCAGCAGCTCCCCCCAGTACTTC.